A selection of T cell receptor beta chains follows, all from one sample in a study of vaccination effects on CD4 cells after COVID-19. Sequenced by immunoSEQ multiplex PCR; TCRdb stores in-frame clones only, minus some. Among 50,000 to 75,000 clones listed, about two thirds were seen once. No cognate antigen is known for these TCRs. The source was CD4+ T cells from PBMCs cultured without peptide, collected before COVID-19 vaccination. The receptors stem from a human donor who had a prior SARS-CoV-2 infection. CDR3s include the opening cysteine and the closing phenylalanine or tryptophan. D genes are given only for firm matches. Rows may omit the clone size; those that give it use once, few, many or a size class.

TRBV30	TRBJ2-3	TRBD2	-	TGTGCCTGGACGCGGACTAGCGGCACAGATACGCAGTATTTT	CAWTRTSGTDTQYF
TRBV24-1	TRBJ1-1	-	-	TGTGCCACCAGTGATTTGCGTTCCACTGAAGCTTTCTTT	CATSDLRSTEAFF
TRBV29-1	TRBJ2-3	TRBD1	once	TGCAGCGTTGAGGGACAGGCCGAGATTAGCACAGATACGCAGTATTTT	CSVEGQAEISTDTQYF
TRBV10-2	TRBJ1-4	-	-	TGCGCCAGCAGTGACTCGGGGGCAAGGGAAAAACTGTTTTTT	CASSDSGAREKLFF
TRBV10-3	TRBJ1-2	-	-	TGTGCCATCAGTGAGCAGGGACGGAAAAGCCTCTATGGCTACACCTTC	CAISEQGRKSLYGYTF
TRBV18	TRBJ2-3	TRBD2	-	TGTGCCAGCTCACTTTCCCCCCGGTCGAGCGGGGGAGGGAGCACAGATACGCAGTATTTT	CASSLSPRSSGGGSTDTQYF
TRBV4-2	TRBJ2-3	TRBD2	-	TGTGCCAGCAGCGCTCGGACTAGCGGGGGGGCAGATACGCAGTATTTT	CASSARTSGGADTQYF
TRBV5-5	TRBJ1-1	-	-	TGTGCCAGCACCAAGTATACGGCCGACACTGAAGCTTTCTTT	CASTKYTADTEAFF
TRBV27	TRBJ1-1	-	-	TGTGCCAGCAGTGTACCGGGGGTTTGGACTGAAGCTTTCTTT	CASSVPGVWTEAFF
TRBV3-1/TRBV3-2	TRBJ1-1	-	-	TGTGCCAGCAGCCAAGATTTCGGAGACACTGAAGCTTTCTTT	CASSQDFGDTEAFF
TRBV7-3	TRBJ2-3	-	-	TGTGCCAGCAGCTTACAGGGAAGCACAGATACGCAGTATTTT	CASSLQGSTDTQYF
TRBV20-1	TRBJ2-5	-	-	TGCAGTGCTTGGGCCAAAGAGACCCAGTACTTC	CSAWAKETQYF
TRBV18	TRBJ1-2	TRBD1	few	TGTGCCAGCTCAAAGGACAGGGACTATGGCTACACCTTC	CASSKDRDYGYTF
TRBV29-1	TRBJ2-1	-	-	TGCAGCGTCCTGAGCGCGAGCTCCTACAATGAGCAGTTCTTC	CSVLSASSYNEQFF
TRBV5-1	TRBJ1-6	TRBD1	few	TGCGCCAGCAGCGTCAGGGGGCGCGATAATTCACCCCTCCACTTT	CASSVRGRDNSPLHF
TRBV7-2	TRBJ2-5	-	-	TGTGCCAGCAGCTTAGCGGGGGGCCAAGAGACCCAGTACTTC	CASSLAGGQETQYF
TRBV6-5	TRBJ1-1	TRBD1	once	TGTGCCAGCACGAGACAGGGGGCTATCACTGAAGCTTTCTTT	CASTRQGAITEAFF
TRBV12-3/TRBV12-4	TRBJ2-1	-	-	TGTGCCAGCACCTTCTACAATGAGCAGTTCTTC	CASTFYNEQFF
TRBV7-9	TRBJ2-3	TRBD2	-	TGTGCCAGCACCCGGCTCCTAGCGGGAGATGTATTAGGAGATACGCAGTATTTT	CASTRLLAGDVLGDTQYF
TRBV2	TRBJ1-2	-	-	TGTGCCAGCAGTGAGTTTGATGGCTACACCTTC	CASSEFDGYTF
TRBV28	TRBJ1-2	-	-	TGTGCCAGCAGTTTCTCGGGGGGATATGGCTACACCTTC	CASSFSGGYGYTF
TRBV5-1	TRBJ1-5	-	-	TGCGCCAGCAGCTTGGGCAGAAATCAGCCCCAGCATTTT	CASSLGRNQPQHF
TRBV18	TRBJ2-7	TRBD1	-	TGTGCCAGCTCGTCGGGACAGGGGGAGGTCGAGCAGTACTTC	CASSSGQGEVEQYF
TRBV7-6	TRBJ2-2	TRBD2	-	TGTGCCAGCAGCCTAGTACCGGGACTAGCGGGGCTACAAACCGGGGAGCTGTTTTTT	CASSLVPGLAGLQTGELFF
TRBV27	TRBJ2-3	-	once	TGTGCCAGCAGGGATCTAGGGTGGGGCCCCGATACGCAGTATTTT	CASRDLGWGPDTQYF
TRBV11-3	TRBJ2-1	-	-	TGTGCCAGCAGCTTCGGACGGGAGAGTTCTCACAATGAGCAGTTCTTC	CASSFGRESSHNEQFF
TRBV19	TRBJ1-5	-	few	TGTGCCAGTAGTATAACCCCGTGGGGGGCAGCCCAGCATTTT	CASSITPWGAAQHF
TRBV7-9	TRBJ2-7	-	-	TGTGCCAGCAGCTTAAACGGGGGCGGCTATAGCTACGAGCAGTACTTC	CASSLNGGGYSYEQYF
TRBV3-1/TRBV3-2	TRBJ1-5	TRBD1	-	TGTGCCAGCAGCCAAGATGGTCTGGGACAGACGATCGACAATCAGCCCCAGCATTTT	CASSQDGLGQTIDNQPQHF
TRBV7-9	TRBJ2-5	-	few	TGTGCCAGCAGCTTACAGGGTGGGGACCAAGAGACCCAGTACTTC	CASSLQGGDQETQYF
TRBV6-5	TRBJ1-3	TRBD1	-	TGTGCCAGCAGTTACTCCGGGACAGGTGGAAACACCATATATTTT	CASSYSGTGGNTIYF
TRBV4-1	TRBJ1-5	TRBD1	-	TGCGCCAGCAGCCAAGATGACAGGGATTGGGGACAGCCCCAGCATTTT	CASSQDDRDWGQPQHF
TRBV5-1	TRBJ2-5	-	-	TGCGCCAGCAGCCTCGGGACGTGGCAAGAGACCCAGTACTTC	CASSLGTWQETQYF
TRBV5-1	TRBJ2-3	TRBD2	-	TGCGCCAGCAGCTTGGGTGCGGGGGTTGAAACAGATACGCAGTATTTT	CASSLGAGVETDTQYF
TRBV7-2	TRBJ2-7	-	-	TGTGCCAGCAGCTCCAGACAGGCCACGATGTCCGAGCAGTACTTC	CASSSRQATMSEQYF
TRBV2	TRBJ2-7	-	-	TGTGCCAGCGGATCTGACTCCTACGAGCAGTACTTC	CASGSDSYEQYF
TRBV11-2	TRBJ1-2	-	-	TGTGCCAGCAGACCCCCCGCCAGGGGCTATGGCTACACCTTC	CASRPPARGYGYTF